Following are 7 T cell receptor beta chains from one sample sequenced in a study of vaccination and CD4 T cells after COVID-19. The Oncomine TCR Beta short-read assay generated sequence data from the DNA of cultured CD4+ T cells. TCRdb called the PCR reads again in MiXCR, with one record for every CDR3 protein. In the table there are about 5,400 distinct CDR3 sequences, about 35% of which are singletons. Treatment here: roughly 10-day PBMC culture with coronavirus spike peptide pools or control peptides (ViraFEST assay). The antigens for these receptors are not known. Sequenced material: CD4+ T cells from blood, cultured in vitro, taken after SARS-CoV-2 vaccination. These receptor sequences come from a human donor who had recovered from COVID-19.

This clonotype occurred a few times. This chain joins TRBV10-1 and TRBJ1-1; 7 bases align to TRBD1. The CDR3 extends over 17 amino acids. The V segment lost 5 bases and the J segment 7 bases; nucleotides outside the gene matches: 19. The V gene's germline CDR1 is WNHNN and CDR2 SYGVQD (reference sequence). The CDR3 here is CASSRTGLGTEYSEAFF. In DNA form, the CDR3 reads TGCGCCAGCAGTAGAACCGGACTTGGGACAGAGTATAGTGAAGCTTTCTTT.

This clonotype was seen a few times. The rearrangement uses TRBV7-2 and TRBJ1-1; 7 nucleotides align to TRBD1. The J segment lost 1 base and the V segment lost 5 bases, leaving 4 bases of the junction unmatched. From germline, CDR1 is SGHTA and CDR2 FQGNSA. CDR3 length equals 14 residues. The CDR3 DNA reads as TGTGCCAGCAGCATGGACAGGTGGAACACTGAAGCTTTCTTT. It encodes CASSMDRWNTEAFF.

J is TRBJ2-5 and V is TRBV28; D is uncertain. V lost 9 bases and J lost 2, with 16 bases in between. The CDR3 spans 14 residues. Germline CDR1 and CDR2: MDHEN and SYDVKM. As DNA, the CDR3 is TGTGCCAGTCTTAAGCACGACGGGCAAGAGACCCAGTACTTC. Translated, it gives CASLKHDGQETQYF.

This sequence joins TRBV12-3 or TRBV12-4 and TRBJ1-2; 8 bases are a match to TRBD1. The V gene end was trimmed by 0 bases and the J gene end by 5 bases; junction bases not matched to a gene: 5. The CDR3 sequence is 15 residues long. CDR3 sequence (DNA): TGTGCCAGCAGTTTAGCGCGCAGGGGGCAATATGGCTACACCTTC. This gives the protein CASSLARRGQYGYTF.

This chain connects TRBV24-1 to TRBJ2-7; TRBD2 matches 9 bases. The V and J ends lost 6 bases and 4 bases, in that order; junction bases with no gene match: 6. The CDR3 is 14 amino acids. In germline, CDR1 is KGHDR, CDR2 SFDVKD. CDR3 sequence: CATSPAGGLYEQYF. The CDR3 DNA reads TGTGCCACCAGTCCAGCGGGAGGTCTGTACGAGCAGTACTTC.

The V call is TRBV5-4, the J call TRBJ1-2, with 9 bases matching TRBD1. After removal of 2 bases from V and 6 bases from J, the junction contained 8 bases not matched to a gene. In germline, CDR1 is SGHNT, CDR2 YYREEE (reference sequence). The CDR3 totals 15 residues. The CDR3 region is CASSFSRDRVNGYTF. CDR3 DNA sequence: TGTGCCAGCAGCTTTTCCCGGGACAGGGTAAATGGCTACACCTTC.

This chain uses TRBV19 with TRBJ1-5; TRBD1 is a possible D gene (6 bases). Trimming took off 3 bases at V and 2 bases at J, with 11 bases between the two ends. The CDR3 has 15 amino acids. In germline, CDR1 is LNHDA, CDR2 SQIVND (reference sequence). CDR3 residues: CASSIGSGGNQPQHF. In nucleotides, the CDR3 is TGTGCCAGTAGTATCGGGTCAGGGGGCAATCAGCCCCAGCATTTT.